Described below is a single TCR beta chain sequence and its context. No antigen is known for it. CDR1 is SGHNT and CDR2 is YENEEA in the germline V gene. Trimming cost V 3 bases and J 0 bases, with 12 bases left between them. The CDR3 has 15 amino acids. This record belongs to a study of OX40 agonist ivuxolimab in advanced cancers. Study-level information: Every 2 weeks, patients received ivuxolimab intravenously, dosed at 0.01 to 10 mg/kg. Allowance was made for prior anti-PD-1, anti-PD-L1 or anti-CTLA-4 therapy, and roughly 39% had some. Overall study results and limits: Low normalized T-cell clonal expansion was additionally recorded for some nonresponders.

Sequencing used immunoSEQ multiplex PCR; TCRdb keeps in-frame clones, though not all of them. Here the sample spans tens of thousands of clones, around nine tenths being singletons. The sequence derives from an adult with an advanced solid tumor such as melanoma, head and neck, liver or kidney cancer. J is TRBJ2-7 and V is TRBV11-3; tentative D call: TRBD2 (5 bases). The sequenced sample was CD4+ or CD8+ T cells sorted from blood, obtained in a trial of the OX40 agonist ivuxolimab. The CDR3 region has the DNA TGTGCCAGCAGCTTTGGACGGGGAAGCTCCTACGAGCAGTACTTC. Its translation is CASSFGRGSSYEQYF.